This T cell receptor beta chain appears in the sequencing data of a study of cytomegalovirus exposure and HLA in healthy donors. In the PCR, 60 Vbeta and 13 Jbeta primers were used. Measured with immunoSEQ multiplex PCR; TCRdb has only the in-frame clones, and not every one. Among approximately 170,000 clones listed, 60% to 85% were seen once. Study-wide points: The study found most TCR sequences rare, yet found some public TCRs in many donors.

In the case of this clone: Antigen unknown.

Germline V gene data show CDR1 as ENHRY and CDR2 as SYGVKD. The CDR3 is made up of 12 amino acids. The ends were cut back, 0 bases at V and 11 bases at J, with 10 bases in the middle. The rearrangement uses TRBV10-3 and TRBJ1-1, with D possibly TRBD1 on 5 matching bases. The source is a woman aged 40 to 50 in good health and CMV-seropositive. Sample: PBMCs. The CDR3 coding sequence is TGTGCCATCAGTGAGTCACTAAAGGGGGCTTTCTTT. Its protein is CAISESLKGAFF.